The entry below describes one T cell receptor beta chain. Its specificity is not known. This entry is derived from a study of T cell responses to AZD1222 COVID-19 vaccine. Study-level points and caveats: Donors were mostly white British, more females; clonal diversity possibly underestimated. Receipt of two AZD1222 doses was followed by a rise in Spike-specific TCR breadth and depth. Regions 160-218 and 743-854 held dominance among vaccine-associated CD4 TCRs, which spanned spike.

Repertoires were generated with immunoSEQ multiplex PCR, while TCRdb's copy carries only in-frame clones and drops some. This table holds 75,000 to 80,000 clones, roughly nine tenths found once. Pooling covered second doses at about 4 or about 12 weeks. Per the germline V gene, CDR1 is KGHSH and CDR2 is LQKENI. The CDR3 is made up of 13 amino acids. V lost 3 bases to trimming and J lost 8 bases, with 11 bases between them. Sequencing used peripheral blood, obtained 28 days after the second AZD1222 dose. The rearrangement joins TRBV18 to TRBJ2-1; perhaps TRBD1 as D (6 bases). This sequence was found in an adult who received the AZD1222 COVID-19 vaccine. CDR3 bases: TGTGCCAGCTCACCTTTCTCAGGGGATGAGCAGTTCTTC. Protein product: CASSPFSGDEQFF. Full variable domain (rest looked up from reference TRBV18 and TRBJ2-1): NAGVMQNPRHLVRRRGQEARLRCSPMKGHSHVYWYRQLPEEGLKFMVYLQKENIIDESGMPKERFSAEFPKEGPSILRIQQVVRGDSAAYFCASSPFSGDEQFFGPGTRLTVL.